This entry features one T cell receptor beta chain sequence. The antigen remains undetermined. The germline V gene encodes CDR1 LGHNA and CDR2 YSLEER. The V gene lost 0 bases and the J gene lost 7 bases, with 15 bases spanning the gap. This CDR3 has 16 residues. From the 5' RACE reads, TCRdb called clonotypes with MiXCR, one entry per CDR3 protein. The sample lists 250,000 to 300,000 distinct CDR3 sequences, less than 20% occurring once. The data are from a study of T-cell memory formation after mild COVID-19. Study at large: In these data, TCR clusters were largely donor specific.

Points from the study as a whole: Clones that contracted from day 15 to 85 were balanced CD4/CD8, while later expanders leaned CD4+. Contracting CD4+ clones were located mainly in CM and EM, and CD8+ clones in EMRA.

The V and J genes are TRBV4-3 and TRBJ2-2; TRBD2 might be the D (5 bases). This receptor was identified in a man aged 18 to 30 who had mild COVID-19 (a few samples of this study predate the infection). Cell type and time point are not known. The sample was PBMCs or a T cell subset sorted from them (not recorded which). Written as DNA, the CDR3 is TGCGCCAGCAGCCAAGATCGGCCCGGGGTCAGCGGGGAGCTGTTTTTT. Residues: CASSQDRPGVSGELFF.